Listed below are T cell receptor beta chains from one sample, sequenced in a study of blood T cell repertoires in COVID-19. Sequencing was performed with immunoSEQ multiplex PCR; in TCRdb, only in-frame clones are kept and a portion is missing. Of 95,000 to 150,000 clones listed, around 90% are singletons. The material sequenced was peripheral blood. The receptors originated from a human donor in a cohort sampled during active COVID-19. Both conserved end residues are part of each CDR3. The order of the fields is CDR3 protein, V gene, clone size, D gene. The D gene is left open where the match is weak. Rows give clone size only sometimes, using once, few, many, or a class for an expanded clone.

cdr3_aa: CASSEFLGQPSYGNTIYF
v_call: TRBV6-1
clone_size: .
d_call: .

cdr3_aa: CASSFGDEQYF
v_call: TRBV5-6
clone_size: .
d_call: .

cdr3_aa: CASFTREGSGDTQYF
v_call: TRBV5-4
clone_size: .
d_call: TRBD2

cdr3_aa: CASSLSSYTDTQYF
v_call: TRBV11-3
clone_size: .
d_call: .

cdr3_aa: CATSRDPQGSGYTF
v_call: TRBV15
clone_size: .
d_call: .

cdr3_aa: CASSHAGSGPFDEQFF
v_call: TRBV3-1/TRBV3-2
clone_size: .
d_call: TRBD2

cdr3_aa: CASKGRGGNTEAFF
v_call: TRBV6-5
clone_size: .
d_call: .

cdr3_aa: CASSLRLATYSYNEQFF
v_call: TRBV7-2
clone_size: .
d_call: TRBD2

cdr3_aa: CASRTVGRGASSYNEQFF
v_call: TRBV19
clone_size: .
d_call: TRBD2

cdr3_aa: CASSQPGQPYDTQYF
v_call: TRBV4-1
clone_size: .
d_call: TRBD1

cdr3_aa: CASSYFGGRDTIEQFF
v_call: TRBV6-2/TRBV6-3
clone_size: .
d_call: TRBD2

cdr3_aa: CASSFFPSGDTDTQYF
v_call: TRBV11-2
clone_size: once
d_call: TRBD2

cdr3_aa: CASSVELAGGWEQFF
v_call: TRBV9
clone_size: .
d_call: TRBD2

cdr3_aa: CARDYPGTSSFQLFF
v_call: TRBV9
clone_size: .
d_call: TRBD2

cdr3_aa: CASSVDPAGKEEQYF
v_call: TRBV9
clone_size: .
d_call: .

cdr3_aa: CASSPGLGAYNEQFF
v_call: TRBV5-1
clone_size: .
d_call: TRBD2

cdr3_aa: CASSPQSFNYGYTF
v_call: TRBV6-5
clone_size: .
d_call: .

cdr3_aa: CASRGLVSNEQFF
v_call: TRBV7-9
clone_size: .
d_call: TRBD2

cdr3_aa: CASSQEGTMGSPLHF
v_call: TRBV3-1/TRBV3-2
clone_size: .
d_call: .

cdr3_aa: CASSRQETQYF
v_call: TRBV27
clone_size: .
d_call: .